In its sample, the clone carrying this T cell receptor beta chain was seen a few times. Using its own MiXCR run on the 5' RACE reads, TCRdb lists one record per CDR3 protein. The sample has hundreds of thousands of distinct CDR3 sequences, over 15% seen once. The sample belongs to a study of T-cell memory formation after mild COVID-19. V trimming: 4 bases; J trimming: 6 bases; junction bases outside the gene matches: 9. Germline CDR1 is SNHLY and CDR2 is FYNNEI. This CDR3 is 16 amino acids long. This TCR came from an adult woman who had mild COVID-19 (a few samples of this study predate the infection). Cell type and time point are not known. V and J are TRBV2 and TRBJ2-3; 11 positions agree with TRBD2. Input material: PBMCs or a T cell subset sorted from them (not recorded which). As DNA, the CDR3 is TGTGCCAGCAGTGGACTAGCGGGATGGGAGGAGGATACGCAGTATTTT. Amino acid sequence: CASSGLAGWEEDTQYF.